This entry lists 24 T cell receptor beta chains sequenced from one sample in a study of Ad26.COV2.S vaccination and SARS-CoV-2 variants. Described treatment: roughly 19 received Ad26.COV2.S at low or high dose, single or two shots; five or six received placebo; per-sample allocation not given. Material that was analyzed had been drawn on day 63 after the first vaccine or placebo injection. TCRdb's copy holds only in-frame clones and misses some; the assay was immunoSEQ multiplex PCR. The sample consists of a few hundred thousand clones, about 83% of them appearing once. The sequenced sample was peripheral blood, obtained in a trial of Ad26.COV2.S vaccine versus placebo. Receptor source: a person aged 18 to 65 who received the Ad26.COV2.S COVID-19 vaccine or a placebo.

This chain uses TRBV12-3 or TRBV12-4 with TRBJ1-2; D unclear. V gave up 1 base and J gave up 4 bases, with 7 bases separating them. This CDR3 spans 13 amino acids. DNA for the CDR3: TGTGCCAGCAGTTTAGGGGGAAGCTATGGCTACACCTTC. The encoded protein is CASSLGGSYGYTF.

The chain joins TRBV6-4 to TRBJ2-3; D is perhaps TRBD1 (5 bases). CDR3 length equals 15 residues. The germline V gene encodes CDR1 MRHNA and CDR2 SNTAGT. Trimming took off 2 bases at V and 4 bases at J, with 13 bases between the two ends. In DNA, the CDR3 is TGTGCCAGCAGTGACGTCTTTGGGGCGGCAGATACGCAGTATTTT. Amino acid sequence: CASSDVFGAADTQYF.

The V call is TRBV6-4, the J call TRBJ1-1; D remains ambiguous. V lost 7 bases and J lost 3, with 6 bases in between. This CDR3 region has 11 residues. The germline gives CDR1 MRHNA, CDR2 SNTAGT. The CDR3 DNA sequence: TGTGCCAGCACAATCTACACTGAAGCTTTCTTT. Its translation is CASTIYTEAFF.

This chain links TRBV30 with TRBJ2-1; D may be TRBD2 (6 bases). Trimming removed 2 bases from V and 0 bases from J, with 11 bases in between. This CDR3 region has 15 residues. Germline V lookup: CDR1 GTSNPN, CDR2 SVGIG (reference sequence). As DNA, the CDR3 is TGTGCCTGGAGTAAAGACGGGAGCTCCTACAATGAGCAGTTCTTC. It codes for CAWSKDGSSYNEQFF.

The CDR3 nucleotides read TGTGCCACTAAGTTTGCGGGGAGACAGCCCCAGCATTTT. It codes for CATKFAGRQPQHF. This chain connects TRBV19 to TRBJ1-5; D call uncertain. Germline loops: CDR1 LNHDA, CDR2 SQIVND (reference sequence). The length of the CDR3 is 13 residues. The V end lost 10 bases, the J end lost 7 bases, and 17 bases lay between the germline ends.

V is TRBV7-9 and J is TRBJ1-2, with a tentative D call TRBD1 (5 bases). The CDR3 is 15 amino acids. The V and J ends lost 3 bases and 0 bases respectively, with 11 bases between them. Germline V gene sequence: CDR1 SEHNR, CDR2 FQNEAQ (reference sequence). The CDR3 loop is CASSLGVPTNYGYTF. The DNA of the CDR3 is TGTGCCAGCAGCTTGGGGGTCCCGACTAACTATGGCTACACCTTC.

The chain joins TRBV29-1 to TRBJ2-7; TRBD1 aligns across 7 bases. Per the germline V gene, CDR1 is SQVTM and CDR2 is ANQGSEA. Trimming at V came to 1 base and at J to 8 bases, leaving 8 bases not matched to a gene. CDR3 length equals 13 residues. The CDR3, as DNA: TGCAGCGTTGAAGTTACAGGGGCTAGGAAGCAGTACTTC. Protein: CSVEVTGARKQYF.

On this clone itself: A read error may account for a junction end that differs from germline. J is TRBJ2-7 and V is TRBV29-1; possibly TRBD1 for D (5 bases). CDR3 length: 12 amino acids. CDR1 and CDR2 from the germline V gene are SQVTM and ANQGSEA. The CDR3, as DNA: TGCAGCGTTGAAGATATGAGCGCAGGGCTTAACTTC. Translated, it gives CSVEDMSAGLNF.

This chain connects TRBV5-1 to TRBJ2-7; 7 bases map to TRBD1. The CDR3 is 15 amino acids. Trimming removed 3 bases from V and 5 bases from J; junction bases left unmatched: 11. CDR1 and CDR2 (germline): SGHRS, YFSETQ. The DNA of the CDR3 is TGCGCCAGCAGCTCCGGAGACAGGGATATTAACGAGCAGTACTTC. This sequence encodes CASSSGDRDINEQYF. Using reference TRBV5-1 and TRBJ2-7 for the parts outside the CDR3, the full variable domain is KAGVTQTPRYLIKTRGQQVTLSCSPISGHRSVSWYQQTPGQGLQFLFEYFSETQRNKGNFPGRFSGRQFSNSRSEMNVSTLELGDSALYLCASSSGDRDINEQYFGPGTRLTVT.

This rearrangement joins TRBV5-6 to TRBJ2-7; perhaps D is TRBD1 or TRBD2 (5 bases each). V was clipped by 4 bases and J by 6 bases, with 17 bases between them. CDR1 and CDR2 (germline): SGHDT, YYEEEE. The CDR3 is 14 amino acids. The DNA for the CDR3 is TGTGCCAGCAGCCCGGGACCTACTCCTGGCGAGCAGTACTTC. The encoded protein is CASSPGPTPGEQYF.

The chain links TRBV29-1 to TRBJ1-4; D not resolved. This CDR3 is built from 14 residues. From germline, CDR1 is SQVTM and CDR2 ANQGSEA. Trimming stripped 2 bases from V and 7 bases from J, with 14 bases between. CDR3 residues: CSVESGGGSEKLFF. As DNA, the CDR3 is TGCAGCGTTGAATCGGGTGGAGGAAGTGAAAAACTGTTTTTT.

V gene TRBV30 combines with J gene TRBJ2-2; a weak D match, TRBD2 (6 bases). Trimming left V 5 bases short and J 3 bases short, with 13 bases between. The CDR3 has 14 residues. Germline CDR1 GTSNPN, CDR2 SVGIG (reference sequence). CDR3 sequence: CAWFEAGYTGELFF. The CDR3, as DNA: TGTGCCTGGTTTGAGGCGGGGTACACCGGGGAGCTGTTTTTT.

V gene TRBV29-1 combines with J gene TRBJ2-1; 8 bases fit TRBD1. In germline, CDR1 is SQVTM, CDR2 ANQGSEA. The CDR3 has 12 residues. Germline trimming cut 7 bases from V and 9 bases from J; bases unmatched to any gene: 8. The CDR3 reads CSGGDRTGEQFF. For the CDR3, the DNA is TGCAGCGGGGGGGACAGGACGGGTGAGCAGTTCTTC.

The V call is TRBV2, the J call TRBJ1-2; TRBD1 is a possible D gene (5 bases). CDR3 length: 15 amino acids. Germline V gives CDR1 SNHLY, CDR2 FYNNEI. Trimming shortened V by 3 bases and J by 8 bases, and 19 bases separated the two germline ends. The CDR3 here is CASSEDGGSRGGYTF. CDR3 nucleotides: TGTGCCAGCAGTGAGGATGGGGGGAGCCGGGGCGGCTACACCTTC.

J is TRBJ2-7 and V is TRBV10-3; TRBD1 agrees at 10 bases. V dropped 8 bases and J dropped 6; count of bases not matched to a gene: 4. The CDR3 spans 12 residues. Germline V CDR1 and CDR2: ENHRY, SYGVKD. CDR3: CAISGTGVEQYF. CDR3 in DNA: TGTGCCATCTCCGGGACAGGGGTCGAGCAGTACTTC.

The J gene is TRBJ1-6, the V gene TRBV27; possible D gene TRBD1, 5 bases. V was shortened by 6 bases and J by 3 bases, with 12 bases between the two germline ends. From germline, CDR1 is MNHEY and CDR2 SMNVEV (reference sequence). The CDR3 sequence is 15 residues long. Written as DNA, the CDR3 is TGTGCCAGCAGGGAGGGACCGTTCTATAATTCACCCCTCCACTTT. It is translated as CASREGPFYNSPLHF.

This clone is a singleton in its sample. The rearrangement joins TRBV12-5 to TRBJ2-4, with D maybe TRBD2 (5 bases). The CDR3 contains 15 residues. CDR1 LGHNT and CDR2 FRNRAP come from the germline V gene. V shed 3 bases and J shed 1 base, with 10 bases lying between them. The CDR3 DNA is TGTGCTAGTGGTTTAGGTCGCGGGGCCAAAAACATTCAGTACTTC. Translation gives CASGLGRGAKNIQYF.

The J gene is TRBJ2-3, the V gene TRBV10-3; TRBD2 matches at 10 bases. The trim removed 6 bases at V and 2 bases at J, leaving 14 bases unmatched. Germline V gene sequence: CDR1 ENHRY, CDR2 SYGVKD. The CDR3 is 18 amino acids. Written as DNA, the CDR3 is TGTGCCATCAGCCAAAGAGGAGCTAGCGGGGGCATCACAGATACGCAGTATTTT. Protein sequence: CAISQRGASGGITDTQYF.

This clone was observed a few times. This chain uses TRBV9 with TRBJ1-3, with TRBD1 as a possible D gene (5 bases). Germline CDR1 reads SGDLS; CDR2 reads YYNGEE. This CDR3 contains 16 residues. V dropped 1 base and J dropped 0 bases, with 11 bases sitting between them. CDR3 amino acids: CASSVLGVFSGNTIYF. Here the CDR3 DNA reads TGTGCCAGCAGCGTATTGGGGGTTTTCTCTGGAAACACCATATATTTT.

The genes are TRBV18 and TRBJ1-1; 7 bases agree with TRBD1. The CDR3 has 12 amino acids. CDR1 and CDR2 (germline): KGHSH, LQKENI. V was clipped by 6 bases and J by 6 bases; unmatched bases: 4. CDR3 in amino acids: CASSPDRAEAFF. The CDR3 coding sequence is TGTGCCAGCTCTCCTGACAGGGCTGAAGCTTTCTTT.

The count of this clone is one. The gene calls are TRBV28 and TRBJ2-1; D call uncertain. CDR3 length: 16 residues. Looked up from germline, CDR1 is MDHEN and CDR2 is SYDVKM. Trimming left V 6 bases short and J 1 base short, with 16 bases between. DNA of the CDR3: TGTGCCAGCAGCTCCCCCGACTCCTCTTCCTACAATGAGCAGTTCTTC. Translation gives CASSSPDSSSYNEQFF.

The chain joins TRBV19 to TRBJ2-1, with 11 bases lining up with TRBD2. The CDR3 has 14 amino acids. V lost 5 bases and J lost 8; bases outside the gene matches: 5. CDR1 is LNHDA, CDR2 SQIVND, per germline (reference sequence). DNA of the CDR3: TGTGCCAGTAGTTTTGGACTAGCGGGCTATGAGCAGTTCTTC. It codes for CASSFGLAGYEQFF. The variable domain in full, with the rest retrieved from reference TRBV19 and TRBJ2-1, is DGGITQSPKYLFRKEGQNVTLSCEQNLNHDAMYWYRQDPGQGLRLIYYSQIVNDFQKGDIAEGYSVSREKKESFPLTVTSAQKNPTAFYLCASSFGLAGYEQFFGPGTRLTVL.

The chain joins TRBV7-9 to TRBJ2-3, with a weak D call TRBD2 (7 bases). The CDR3 loop spans 16 amino acids. V lost 4 bases and J lost 0, with 14 bases in between. Germline CDR1 is SEHNR and CDR2 is FQNEAQ (reference sequence). Written as DNA, the CDR3 is TGTGCCAGCAGCTCCCGGGGGGCCACTAGCACAGATACGCAGTATTTT. This translates into CASSSRGATSTDTQYF.

This clone has just one count. The chain joins TRBV10-3 to TRBJ2-5, with 9 bases fitting TRBD2. The CDR3 spans 13 residues. CDR1 and CDR2 from the germline V gene are ENHRY and SYGVKD. Losses at the gene ends were 10 bases for V and 5 bases for J; bases not matched to a gene: 8. CDR3 loop: CATMVAGAETQYF. The DNA for the CDR3 is TGTGCCACTATGGTAGCGGGAGCTGAGACCCAGTACTTC.